This TCR beta chain was recovered during a study of T cells in women clearing cervical HPV infection. Across the study: Control women cleared a single incident HPV16 infection within 12 months.

General study points: CIN3+ cases had significantly higher TCR repertoire richness than controls, but evenness did not differ. Controls had more TRBV6-7 (0.16%) than cases (roughly 0.11%).

Generated by immunoSEQ multiplex PCR, the TCRdb table keeps only in-frame clones and is missing some. The sample holds some 19,000 clones. Worth noting for this clone: Its antigen is not known. The CDR3 goes on 3 residues after the read ends, and that part is filled in from the germline J gene.

The CDR3 consists of 13 residues. Germline-derived CDR1 and CDR2 are DFQATT and SNEGSKA (reference sequence). V dropped 5 bases and J dropped 0 bases, with 8 bases sitting between them. The chain carries TRBV20-1 and TRBJ1-3; D is uncertain. The specimen was blood buffy coat. The sequence derives from a woman aged 18 to 69 with a cervical HPV16 infection that either progressed to CIN3+ or cleared (not recorded which). The CDR3 sequence is CSALPGSGNTIYF. The sequenced CDR3 bases are TGCAGTGCTCTCCCAGGCTCTGGAAACACC.